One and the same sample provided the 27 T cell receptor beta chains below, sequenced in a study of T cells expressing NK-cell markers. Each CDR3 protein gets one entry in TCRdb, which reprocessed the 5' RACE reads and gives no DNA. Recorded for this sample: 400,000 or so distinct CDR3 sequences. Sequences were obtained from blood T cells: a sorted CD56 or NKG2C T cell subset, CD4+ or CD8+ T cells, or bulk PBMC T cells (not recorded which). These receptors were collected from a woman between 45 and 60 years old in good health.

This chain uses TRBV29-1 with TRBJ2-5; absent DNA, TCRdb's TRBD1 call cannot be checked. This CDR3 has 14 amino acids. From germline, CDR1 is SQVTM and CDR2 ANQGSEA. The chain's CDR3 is CSGWGGGGQETQYF.

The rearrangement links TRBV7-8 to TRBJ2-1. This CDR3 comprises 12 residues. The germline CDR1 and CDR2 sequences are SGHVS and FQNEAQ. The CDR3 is CASSLSGLSEFF.

CDR3 protein: CASSPGTGDGNEKLFF. The chain employs TRBV18 and TRBJ1-4; the TRBD1 assignment by TCRdb is unverifiable without DNA. The CDR3 is 16 amino acids. Germline CDR1 is KGHSH and CDR2 is LQKENI.

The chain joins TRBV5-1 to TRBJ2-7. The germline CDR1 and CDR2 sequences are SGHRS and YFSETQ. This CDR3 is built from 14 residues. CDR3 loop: CASSLIPSSYEQYF.

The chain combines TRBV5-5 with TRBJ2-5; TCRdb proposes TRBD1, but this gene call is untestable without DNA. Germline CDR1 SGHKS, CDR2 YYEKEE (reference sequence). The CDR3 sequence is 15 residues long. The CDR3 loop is CASSLLPGRGETQYF.

The CDR3 is CASSQDGITDTQYF. This sequence joins TRBV3-1 and TRBJ2-3. The CDR3 contains 14 residues. Germline V gene data show CDR1 as LGHDT and CDR2 as YNNKEL (reference sequence).

This chain's CDR3 is CASSPPQGPLNEQFF. This chain connects TRBV7-9 to TRBJ2-1; the D call from TCRdb, TRBD1, cannot be confirmed without DNA. Germline CDR1 SEHNR, CDR2 FQNEAQ (reference sequence). This CDR3 comprises 15 residues. The full variable domain, rest sourced from reference TRBV7-9 and TRBJ2-1, is DTGVSQNPRHKITKRGQNVTFRCDPISEHNRLYWYRQTLGQGPEFLTYFQNEAQLEKSRLLSDRFSAERPKGSFSTLEIQRTEQGDSAMYLCASSPPQGPLNEQFFGPGTRLTVL.

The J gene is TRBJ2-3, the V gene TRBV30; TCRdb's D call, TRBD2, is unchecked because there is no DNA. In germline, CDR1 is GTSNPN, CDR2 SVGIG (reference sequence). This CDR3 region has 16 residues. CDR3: CAWSVQGGSRTDTQYF.

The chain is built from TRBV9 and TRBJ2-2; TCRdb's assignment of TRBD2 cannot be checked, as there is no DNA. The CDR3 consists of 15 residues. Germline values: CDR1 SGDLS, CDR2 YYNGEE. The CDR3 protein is CASSVTSGGTGELFF.

The CDR3 sequence is CASSLAIGFGRGDTQYF. The chain recombines TRBV5-1 with TRBJ2-3; the TRBD1 assignment by TCRdb is unverifiable without DNA. The CDR3 sequence is 17 residues long. Germline loops: CDR1 SGHRS, CDR2 YFSETQ.

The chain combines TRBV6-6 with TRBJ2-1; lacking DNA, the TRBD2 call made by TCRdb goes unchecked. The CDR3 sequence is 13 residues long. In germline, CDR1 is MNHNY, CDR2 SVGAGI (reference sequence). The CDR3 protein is CASEEGGLNEQFF.

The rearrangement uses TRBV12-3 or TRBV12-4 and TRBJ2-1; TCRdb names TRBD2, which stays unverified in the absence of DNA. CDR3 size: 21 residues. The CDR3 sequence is CASSFDPGLADQWRLTDEQFF.

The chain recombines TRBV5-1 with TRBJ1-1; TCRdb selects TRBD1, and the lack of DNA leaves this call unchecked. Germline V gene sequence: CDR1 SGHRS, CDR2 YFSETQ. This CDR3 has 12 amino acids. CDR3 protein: CASRGGGTEAFF.

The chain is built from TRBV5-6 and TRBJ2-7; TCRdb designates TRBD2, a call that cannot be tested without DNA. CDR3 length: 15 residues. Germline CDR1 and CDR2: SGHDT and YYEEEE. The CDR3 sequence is CASSFRGPSLGEQYF.

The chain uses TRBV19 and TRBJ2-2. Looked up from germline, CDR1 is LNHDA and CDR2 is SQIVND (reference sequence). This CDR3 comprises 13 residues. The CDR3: CASSIDLAGELFF.

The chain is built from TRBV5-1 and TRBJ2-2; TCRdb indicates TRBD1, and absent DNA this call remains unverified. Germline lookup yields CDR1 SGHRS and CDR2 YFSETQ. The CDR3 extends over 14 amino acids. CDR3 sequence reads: CASSLRGDNGELFF.

This CDR3 is CASSGGTDSYEQYF. The chain recombines TRBV2 with TRBJ2-7; the TCRdb call, TRBD1, lacks DNA for checking. The germline V gene has CDR1 SNHLY and CDR2 FYNNEI. This CDR3 is 14 amino acids long.

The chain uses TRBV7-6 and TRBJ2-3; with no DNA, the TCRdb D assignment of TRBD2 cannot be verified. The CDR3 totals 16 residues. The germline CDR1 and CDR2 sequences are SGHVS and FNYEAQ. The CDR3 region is CASSPGTSGRIDTQYF.

CDR3: CASSTRPLTSAPYEQYF. The V gene is TRBV27, the J gene TRBJ2-7; there is no DNA to check the TCRdb D call of TRBD2. Germline V gives CDR1 MNHEY, CDR2 SMNVEV (reference sequence). The CDR3 extends over 17 amino acids.

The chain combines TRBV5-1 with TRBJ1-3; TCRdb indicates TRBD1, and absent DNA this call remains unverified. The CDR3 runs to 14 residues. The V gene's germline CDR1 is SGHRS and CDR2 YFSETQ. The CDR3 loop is CASSWTGTGNTIYF.

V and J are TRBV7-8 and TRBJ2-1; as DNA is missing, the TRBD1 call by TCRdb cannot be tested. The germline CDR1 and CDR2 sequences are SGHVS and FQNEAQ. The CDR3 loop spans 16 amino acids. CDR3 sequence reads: CASSLVAGRVDNEQFF. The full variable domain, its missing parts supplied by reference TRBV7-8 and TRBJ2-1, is GAGVSQSPRYKVAKRGQDVALRCDPISGHVSLFWYQQALGQGPEFLTYFQNEAQLDKSGLPSDRFFAERPEGSVSTLKIQRTQQEDSAVYLCASSLVAGRVDNEQFFGPGTRLTVL.

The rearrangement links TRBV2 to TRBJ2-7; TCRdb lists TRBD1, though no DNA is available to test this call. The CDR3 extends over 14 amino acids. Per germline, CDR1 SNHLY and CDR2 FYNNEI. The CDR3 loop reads CASSWDRGALEQYF.

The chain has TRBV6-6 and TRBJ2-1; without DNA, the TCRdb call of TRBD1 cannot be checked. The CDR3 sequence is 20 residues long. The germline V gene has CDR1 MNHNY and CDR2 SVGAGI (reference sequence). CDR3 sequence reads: CASKPPFPRKGERTYNEQFF.

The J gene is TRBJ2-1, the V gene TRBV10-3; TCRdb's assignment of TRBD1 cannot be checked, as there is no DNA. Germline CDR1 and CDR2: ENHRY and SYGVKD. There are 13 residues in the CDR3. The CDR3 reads CAMGGGSYNEQFF.

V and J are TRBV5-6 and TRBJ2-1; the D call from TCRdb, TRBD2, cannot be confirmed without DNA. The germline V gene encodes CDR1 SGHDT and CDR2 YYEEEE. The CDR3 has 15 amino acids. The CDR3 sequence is CASSLGTSGILEQFF.

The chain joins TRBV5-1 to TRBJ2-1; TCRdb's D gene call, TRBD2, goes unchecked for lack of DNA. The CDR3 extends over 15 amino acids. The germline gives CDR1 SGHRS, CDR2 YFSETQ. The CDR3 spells CASTPTSGKYNEQFF.

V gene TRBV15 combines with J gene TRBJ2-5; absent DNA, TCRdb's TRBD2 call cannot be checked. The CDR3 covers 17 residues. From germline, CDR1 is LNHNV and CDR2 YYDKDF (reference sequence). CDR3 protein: CATSSGQTSGAQETQYF. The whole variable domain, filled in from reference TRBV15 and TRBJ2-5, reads DAMVIQNPRYQVTQFGKPVTLSCSQTLNHNVMYWYQQKSSQAPKLLFHYYDKDFNNEADTPDNFQSRRPNTSFCFLDIRSPGLGDTAMYLCATSSGQTSGAQETQYFGPGTRLLVL.